The entry below describes one TCR beta chain. Other DNA sequences in this sample translate to the same CDR3. CDR1 SGDLS and CDR2 YYNGEE come from the germline V gene. V dropped 3 bases and J dropped 4 bases, with 11 bases sitting between them. The CDR3 sequence is 13 residues long. TCRdb's table, derived via immunoSEQ multiplex PCR, lists solely in-frame clones and lacks some. The sample includes 760,000 or so clones, approximately 97% of them seen just once. Naive CD8 cells lacked CD45RO, underwent positive selection for CCR7 and left out terminally differentiated effector memory CD45RA+ cells. This record comes from a study of shared clonotypes between healthy human individuals.

The sample was naive CD8+ T cells sorted from blood. V and J are TRBV9 and TRBJ2-7; tentatively, D is TRBD1 (5 bases). The sequence was collected from a man aged 30-40 years in good health. This CDR3 reads CASSAGRTYEQYF. CDR3 nucleotides: TGTGCCAGCAGCGCCGGACGGACATACGAGCAGTACTTC. Full variable domain (outside the CDR3, taken from reference TRBV9 and TRBJ2-7): DSGVTQTPKHLITATGQRVTLRCSPRSGDLSVYWYQQSLDQGLQFLIQYYNGEERAKGNILERFSAQQFPDLHSELNLSSLELGDSALYFCASSAGRTYEQYFGPGTRLTVT.